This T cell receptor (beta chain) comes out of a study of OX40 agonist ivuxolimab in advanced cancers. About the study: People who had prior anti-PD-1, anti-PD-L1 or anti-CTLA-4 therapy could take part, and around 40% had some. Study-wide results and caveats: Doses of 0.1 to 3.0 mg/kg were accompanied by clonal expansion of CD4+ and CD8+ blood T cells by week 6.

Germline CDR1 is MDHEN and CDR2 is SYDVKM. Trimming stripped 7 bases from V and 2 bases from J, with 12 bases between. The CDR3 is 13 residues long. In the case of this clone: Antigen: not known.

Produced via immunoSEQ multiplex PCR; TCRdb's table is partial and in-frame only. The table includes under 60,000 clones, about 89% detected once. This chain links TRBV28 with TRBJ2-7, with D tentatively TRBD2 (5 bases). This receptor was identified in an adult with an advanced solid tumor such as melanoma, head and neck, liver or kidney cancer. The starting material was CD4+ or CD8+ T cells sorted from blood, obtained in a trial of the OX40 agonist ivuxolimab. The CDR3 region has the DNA TGTGCCAGCACCGGACTCAGGACCTACGAGCAGTACTTC. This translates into CASTGLRTYEQYF.